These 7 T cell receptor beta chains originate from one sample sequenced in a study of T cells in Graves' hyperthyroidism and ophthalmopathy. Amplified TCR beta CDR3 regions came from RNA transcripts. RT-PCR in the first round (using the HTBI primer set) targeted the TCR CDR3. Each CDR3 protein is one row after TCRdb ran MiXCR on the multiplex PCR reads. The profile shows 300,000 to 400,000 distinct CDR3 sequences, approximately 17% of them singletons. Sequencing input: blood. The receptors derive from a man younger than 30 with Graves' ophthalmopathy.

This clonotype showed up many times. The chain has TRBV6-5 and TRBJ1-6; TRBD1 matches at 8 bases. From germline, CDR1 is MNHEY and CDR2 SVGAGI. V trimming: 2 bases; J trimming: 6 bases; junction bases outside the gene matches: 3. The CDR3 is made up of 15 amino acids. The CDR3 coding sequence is TGTGCCAGCAGTTACGACAGGGGCTTTAATTCACCCCTCCACTTT. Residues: CASSYDRGFNSPLHF.

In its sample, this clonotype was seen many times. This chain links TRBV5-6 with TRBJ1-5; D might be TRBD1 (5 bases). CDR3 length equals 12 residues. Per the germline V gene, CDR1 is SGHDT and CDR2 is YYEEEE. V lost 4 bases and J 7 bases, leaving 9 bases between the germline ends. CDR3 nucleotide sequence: TGTGCCAGCAGCGCCCAGGGACAGCCCCAGCATTTT. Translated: CASSAQGQPQHF.

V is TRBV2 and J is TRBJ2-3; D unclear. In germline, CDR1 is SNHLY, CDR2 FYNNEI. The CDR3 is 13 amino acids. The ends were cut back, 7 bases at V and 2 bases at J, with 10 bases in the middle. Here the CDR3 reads CASTRQTTDTQYF. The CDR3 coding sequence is TGTGCCAGCACCAGACAAACCACAGATACGCAGTATTTT. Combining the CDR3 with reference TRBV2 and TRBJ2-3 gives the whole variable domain EPEVTQTPSHQVTQMGQEVILRCVPISNHLYFYWYRQILGQKVEFLVSFYNNEISEKSEIFDDQFSVERPDGSNFTLKIRSTKLEDSAMYFCASTRQTTDTQYFGPGTRLTVL.

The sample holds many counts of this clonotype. The CDR3 DNA is TGTGCCAGCAGCTCTGGGGGCACTGGGGCCAACGTCCTGACTTTC. Protein sequence: CASSSGGTGANVLTF. The chain combines TRBV11-3 with TRBJ2-6; D perhaps matches TRBD1 (6 bases). V was shortened by 4 bases and J by 2 bases, with 9 bases between the two germline ends. The germline CDR1 and CDR2 sequences are SGHNT and YENEEA. This CDR3 has 15 residues.

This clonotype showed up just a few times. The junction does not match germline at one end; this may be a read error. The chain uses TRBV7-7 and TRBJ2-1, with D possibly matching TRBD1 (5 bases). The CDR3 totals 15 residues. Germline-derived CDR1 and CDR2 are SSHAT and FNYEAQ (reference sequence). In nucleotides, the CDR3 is TGTGCTAGCAGCTTAGGGGCCCAATTAGGGAATGAGCAGTTCTTC. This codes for CASSLGAQLGNEQFF.

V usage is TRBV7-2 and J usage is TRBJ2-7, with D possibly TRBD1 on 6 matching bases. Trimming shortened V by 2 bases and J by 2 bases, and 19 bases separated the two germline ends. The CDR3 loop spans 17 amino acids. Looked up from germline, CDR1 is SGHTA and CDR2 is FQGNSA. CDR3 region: CASSLSSLRGRPYEQYF. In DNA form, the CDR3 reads TGTGCCAGCAGCTTAAGCTCACTCAGGGGAAGACCCTACGAGCAGTACTTC.

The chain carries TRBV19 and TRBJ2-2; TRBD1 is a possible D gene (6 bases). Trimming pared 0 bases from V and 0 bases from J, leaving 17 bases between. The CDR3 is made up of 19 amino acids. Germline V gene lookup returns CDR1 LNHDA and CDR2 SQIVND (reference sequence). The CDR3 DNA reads TGTGCCAGTAGTATAGACTATCAGGGGCCAGGAGCGAACACCGGGGAGCTGTTTTTT. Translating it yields CASSIDYQGPGANTGELFF.